This T cell receptor beta chain was identified in a study of shared clonotypes between healthy human individuals. Only in-frame clones appear in the TCRdb table, and some are missing; sequencing was by immunoSEQ multiplex PCR. This sample has approximately 2.4 million clones; nearly 97% occur once, and the top ten carry approximately 0.13%. The CDR3 runs 15 residues. Trimming took 4 bases from V and 2 from J; bases not matched to a gene: 5. Germline CDR1 is SGHTS and CDR2 is YDEGEE. Every contributor of samples was a Caucasian grown-up residing in Nashville, Tennessee. It was into CD45RA+ naive and CD45RA-negative memory subsets that the CD4+ cells were split.

The gene calls are TRBV5-8 and TRBJ2-3; 9 bases are shared with TRBD1. The receptor comes from a man aged 18 to 29 in good health. The sample was naive CD4+ T cells sorted from blood. Subset given: CD45RA+ positively selected. CDR3 nucleotide sequence: TGTGCCAGCAGCCCCGGGACAGGGACCACAGATACGCAGTATTTT. Translating it yields CASSPGTGTTDTQYF.